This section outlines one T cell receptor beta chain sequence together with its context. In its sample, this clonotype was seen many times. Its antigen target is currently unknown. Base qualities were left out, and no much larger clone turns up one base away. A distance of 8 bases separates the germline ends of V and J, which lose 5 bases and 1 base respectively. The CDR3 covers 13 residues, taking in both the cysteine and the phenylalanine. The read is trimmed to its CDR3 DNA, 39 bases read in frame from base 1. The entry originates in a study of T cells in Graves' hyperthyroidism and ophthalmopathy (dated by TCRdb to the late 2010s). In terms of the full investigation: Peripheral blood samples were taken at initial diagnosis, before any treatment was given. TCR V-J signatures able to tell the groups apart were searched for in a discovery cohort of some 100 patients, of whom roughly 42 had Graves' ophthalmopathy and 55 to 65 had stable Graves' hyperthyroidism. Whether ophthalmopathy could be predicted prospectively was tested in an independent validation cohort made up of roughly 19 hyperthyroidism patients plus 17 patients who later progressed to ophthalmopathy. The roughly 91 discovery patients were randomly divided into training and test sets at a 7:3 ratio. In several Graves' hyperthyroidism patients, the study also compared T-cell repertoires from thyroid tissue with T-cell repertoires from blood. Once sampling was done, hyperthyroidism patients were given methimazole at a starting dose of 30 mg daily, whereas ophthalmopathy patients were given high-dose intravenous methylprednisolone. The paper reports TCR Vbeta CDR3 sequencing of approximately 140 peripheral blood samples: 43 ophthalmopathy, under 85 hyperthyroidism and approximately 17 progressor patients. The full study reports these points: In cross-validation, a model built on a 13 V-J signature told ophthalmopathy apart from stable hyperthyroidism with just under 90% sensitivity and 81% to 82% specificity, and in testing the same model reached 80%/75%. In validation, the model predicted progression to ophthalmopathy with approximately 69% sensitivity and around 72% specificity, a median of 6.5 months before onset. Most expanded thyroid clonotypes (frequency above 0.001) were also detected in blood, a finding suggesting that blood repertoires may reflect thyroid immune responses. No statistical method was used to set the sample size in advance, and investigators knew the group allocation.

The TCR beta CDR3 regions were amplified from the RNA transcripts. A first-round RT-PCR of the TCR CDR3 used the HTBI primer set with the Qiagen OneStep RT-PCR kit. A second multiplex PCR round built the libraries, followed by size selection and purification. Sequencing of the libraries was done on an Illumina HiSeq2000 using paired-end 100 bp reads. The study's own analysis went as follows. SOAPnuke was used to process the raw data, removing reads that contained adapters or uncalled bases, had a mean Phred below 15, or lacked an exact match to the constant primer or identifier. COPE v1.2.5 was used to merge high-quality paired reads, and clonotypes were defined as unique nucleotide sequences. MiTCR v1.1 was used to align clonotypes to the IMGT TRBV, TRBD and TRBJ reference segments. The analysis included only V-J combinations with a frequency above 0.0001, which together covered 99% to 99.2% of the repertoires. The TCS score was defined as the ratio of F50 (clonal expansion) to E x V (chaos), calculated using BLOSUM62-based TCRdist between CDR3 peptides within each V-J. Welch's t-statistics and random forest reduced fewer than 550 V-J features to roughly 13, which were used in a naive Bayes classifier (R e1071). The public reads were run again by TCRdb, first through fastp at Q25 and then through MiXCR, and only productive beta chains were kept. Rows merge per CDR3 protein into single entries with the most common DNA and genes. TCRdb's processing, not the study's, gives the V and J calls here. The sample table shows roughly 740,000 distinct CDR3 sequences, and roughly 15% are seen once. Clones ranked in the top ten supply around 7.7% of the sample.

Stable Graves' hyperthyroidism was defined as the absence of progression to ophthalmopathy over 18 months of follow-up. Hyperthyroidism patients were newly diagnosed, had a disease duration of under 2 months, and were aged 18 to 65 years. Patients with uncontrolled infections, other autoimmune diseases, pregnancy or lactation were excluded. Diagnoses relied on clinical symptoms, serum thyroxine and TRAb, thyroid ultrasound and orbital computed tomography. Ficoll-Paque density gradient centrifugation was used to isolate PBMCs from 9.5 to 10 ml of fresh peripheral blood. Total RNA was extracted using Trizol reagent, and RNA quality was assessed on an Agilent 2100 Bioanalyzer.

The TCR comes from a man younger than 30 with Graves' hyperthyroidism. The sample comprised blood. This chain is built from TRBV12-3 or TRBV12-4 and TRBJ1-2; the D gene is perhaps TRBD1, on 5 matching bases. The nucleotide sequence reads TGTGCCAGCAGTCAGGGATTTAACTATGGCTACACCTTC. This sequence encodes CASSQGFNYGYTF.